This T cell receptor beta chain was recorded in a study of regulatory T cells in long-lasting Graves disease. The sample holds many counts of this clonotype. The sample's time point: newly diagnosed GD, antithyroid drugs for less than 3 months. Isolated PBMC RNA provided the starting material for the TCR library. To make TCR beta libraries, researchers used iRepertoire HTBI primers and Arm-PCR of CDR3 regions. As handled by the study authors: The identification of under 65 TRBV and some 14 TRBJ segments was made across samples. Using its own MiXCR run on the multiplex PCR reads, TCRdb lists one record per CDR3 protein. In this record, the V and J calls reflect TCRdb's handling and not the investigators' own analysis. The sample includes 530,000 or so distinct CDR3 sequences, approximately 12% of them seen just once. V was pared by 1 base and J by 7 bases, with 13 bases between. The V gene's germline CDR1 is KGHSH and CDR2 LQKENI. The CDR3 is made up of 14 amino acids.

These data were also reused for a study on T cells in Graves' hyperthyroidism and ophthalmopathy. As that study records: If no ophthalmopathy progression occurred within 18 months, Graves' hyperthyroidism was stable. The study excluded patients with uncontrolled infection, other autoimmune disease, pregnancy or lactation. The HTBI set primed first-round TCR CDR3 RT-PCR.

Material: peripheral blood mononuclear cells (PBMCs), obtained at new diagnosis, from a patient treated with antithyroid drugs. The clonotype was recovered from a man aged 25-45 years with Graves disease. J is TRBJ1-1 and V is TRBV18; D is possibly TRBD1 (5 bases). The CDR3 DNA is TGTGCCAGCTCACCACTGGGACCGCGGGATGAAGCTTTCTTT. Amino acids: CASSPLGPRDEAFF.